This TCR beta chain was identified in a study of T cells in Graves' hyperthyroidism and ophthalmopathy. Out of around 10 ml of fresh peripheral blood came the PBMCs. V shed 4 bases and J 0 bases; nucleotides not matched to a gene: 4. Germline assignment: CDR1 SGHRS and CDR2 YFSETQ. The CDR3 consists of 15 residues. Study-level results: Researchers report that a 13 V-J model separated ophthalmopathy from stable hyperthyroidism.

What was amplified from RNA transcripts were TCR beta CDR3 regions. A first-round RT-PCR of the TCR CDR3 used the HTBI primer set. TCRdb re-called the multiplex PCR reads through MiXCR, storing one row per CDR3 protein. This sample carries hundreds of thousands of distinct CDR3 sequences, roughly 15% of them seen once, and the ten largest clones take about 21%. This clonotype was detected ten times or more. Its antigen is still unknown. This clonotype was obtained from a woman aged 55 to 70 with Graves' ophthalmopathy. The sample comprised blood. The chain combines TRBV5-1 with TRBJ2-1; 7 positions match TRBD1. The CDR3 spells CASSARGPSYNEQFF. As DNA, the CDR3 is TGCGCCAGCAGCGCGAGGGGGCCCTCCTACAATGAGCAGTTCTTC. Drawing the rest from reference TRBV5-1 and TRBJ2-1, the complete variable domain is KAGVTQTPRYLIKTRGQQVTLSCSPISGHRSVSWYQQTPGQGLQFLFEYFSETQRNKGNFPGRFSGRQFSNSRSEMNVSTLELGDSALYLCASSARGPSYNEQFFGPGTRLTVL.